What follows are 29 T cell receptor beta chains derived from one specimen sequenced in a study of blood T cell repertoires in COVID-19. Assay used: immunoSEQ multiplex PCR; TCRdb lists only in-frame clones, some missing. The table includes about 430,000 clones, 88% detected once. The sample consisted of PBMCs or T cells enriched from blood (not recorded which). These receptors originate from a woman between 18 and 29 years old who had been exposed to COVID-19.

This clone appeared a few times. This sequence joins TRBV28 and TRBJ2-1, with 9 bases identical to TRBD1. V was pared by 5 bases and J by 2 bases, with 13 bases of the junction left unmatched. This CDR3 is 18 amino acids long. The V gene's germline CDR1 is MDHEN and CDR2 SYDVKM. The CDR3 is CASSPLRGRDRAYNEQFF. For the CDR3, the DNA is TGTGCCAGCAGTCCCCTAAGAGGCCGGGACAGGGCCTACAATGAGCAGTTCTTC.

The V and J genes are TRBV6-5 and TRBJ1-2; D possibly corresponds to TRBD1 (6 bases). CDR1 and CDR2 from the germline V gene are MNHEY and SVGAGI. V lost 6 bases to trimming and J lost 6 bases, with 14 bases between them. This CDR3 has 13 residues. The DNA for the CDR3 is TGTGCCAGCAGGGTCGGGACAACCCATGGCTACACCTTC. Translation: CASRVGTTHGYTF.

The chain employs TRBV19 and TRBJ2-5; 14 nucleotides line up with TRBD2. The ends lost 3 bases at V and 4 bases at J; junction bases unmatched: 13. The germline CDR1 and CDR2 sequences are LNHDA and SQIVND (reference sequence). This CDR3 spans 19 amino acids. The CDR3 region is CASSILSPGLAGVGETQYF. The CDR3 DNA sequence: TGTGCCAGTAGTATTCTCTCCCCGGGACTAGCGGGAGTGGGAGAGACCCAGTACTTC.

The chain links TRBV7-6 to TRBJ2-7, with 9 bases identical to TRBD1. Germline-derived CDR1 and CDR2 are SGHVS and FNYEAQ. J lost 3 bases, V lost 6 bases, and 6 bases had no gene match. The CDR3 has 14 residues. CDR3 nucleotides: TGTGCCAGCAGTTACACAGGGGGCAACTACGAGCAGTACTTC. The encoded protein is CASSYTGGNYEQYF.

The chain carries TRBV28 and TRBJ2-7; D perhaps matches TRBD1 (5 bases). Germline values: CDR1 MDHEN, CDR2 SYDVKM. Trimming shortened V by 3 bases and J by 3 bases, and 12 bases separated the two germline ends. The CDR3 length is 14 residues. Here the CDR3 reads CASSFEQENYEQYF. The CDR3, as DNA: TGTGCCAGCAGTTTCGAACAGGAGAACTACGAGCAGTACTTC.

The rearrangement uses TRBV7-8 and TRBJ1-2; 10 bases align to TRBD1. The CDR3 contains 16 residues. Trimming took 5 bases from V and 6 from J; bases not matched to a gene: 12. In germline, CDR1 is SGHVS, CDR2 FQNEAQ. CDR3 DNA: TGTGCCAGCAGCCCCAGGGGGACAGGGGAAAGAAATGGCTACACCTTC. Translating it yields CASSPRGTGERNGYTF.

The chain uses TRBV7-9 and TRBJ1-4, with a possible D match to TRBD1 (6 bases). Germline lookup yields CDR1 SEHNR and CDR2 FQNEAQ (reference sequence). CDR3 length: 14 amino acids. V was trimmed by 5 bases and J by 5 bases, leaving 12 bases between them. The CDR3 DNA is TGTGCCAGCAGCGACGGACAGTCCAATGAAAAACTGTTTTTT. Its protein product is CASSDGQSNEKLFF.

This clone was seen once. The V gene is TRBV9, the J gene TRBJ2-3, with TRBD2 identical over 8 bases. V shed 0 bases and J 4 bases; nucleotides not matched to a gene: 4. The CDR3 sequence is 15 residues long. CDR1 is SGDLS, CDR2 YYNGEE, per germline. For the CDR3, the DNA is TGTGCCAGCAGCGTAGCCGGGGGGGCCGCAGATACGCAGTATTTT. It specifies CASSVAGGAADTQYF. Based on the CDR3 plus reference TRBV9 and TRBJ2-3, the full variable domain is DSGVTQTPKHLITATGQRVTLRCSPRSGDLSVYWYQQSLDQGLQFLIQYYNGEERAKGNILERFSAQQFPDLHSELNLSSLELGDSALYFCASSVAGGAADTQYFGPGTRLTVL.

The V call is TRBV21-1, the J call TRBJ1-5; the D call TRBD1 from the table was never checked on the DNA. TRBV21-1 is recorded as a pseudogene. This CDR3 has 15 amino acids. CDR3 loop: CASNSPAGSYQPQHF. The CDR3 bases are TGTGCCAGCAACTCCCCCGCAGGCTCCTATCAGCCCCAGCATTTT.

V is TRBV4-3 and J is TRBJ1-2; tentatively, D is TRBD1 (5 bases). The V end was cut by 0 bases, the J end by 3 bases, with 11 bases between. The CDR3 contains 15 residues. Germline CDR1 LGHNA, CDR2 YSLEER. The CDR3 sequence is CASSQDSGVHYGYTF. The CDR3 nucleotides read TGCGCCAGCAGCCAAGATTCGGGGGTTCACTATGGCTACACCTTC.

This clone has only one observation. The chain carries TRBV15 and TRBJ2-5; the D gene is possibly TRBD2 (6 bases). This CDR3 is 16 amino acids long. Trimming left V 1 base short and J 1 base short, with 13 bases between. The germline V gene has CDR1 LNHNV and CDR2 YYDKDF (reference sequence). In DNA form, the CDR3 reads TGTGCCACCAGCAGAGTCGGTTCCGGGGGCCAAGAGACCCAGTACTTC. This translates into CATSRVGSGGQETQYF. Full variable domain (remainder filled in from reference TRBV15 and TRBJ2-5): DAMVIQNPRYQVTQFGKPVTLSCSQTLNHNVMYWYQQKSSQAPKLLFHYYDKDFNNEADTPDNFQSRRPNTSFCFLDIRSPGLGDTAMYLCATSRVGSGGQETQYFGPGTRLLVL.

The chain couples TRBV2 to TRBJ2-3; tentative D call: TRBD1 (6 bases). With 8 bases removed from V and 3 bases from J, the gap between germline ends came to 18 bases. This CDR3 region has 15 residues. CDR1 is SNHLY and CDR2 is FYNNEI in the germline V gene. The CDR3 region has the DNA TGTGCCAGCCGACGAGTAGGGGGTAGTACAGATACGCAGTATTTT. Encoded protein: CASRRVGGSTDTQYF.

The V and J genes are TRBV28 and TRBJ2-1; 15 positions agree with TRBD2. Germline V gene data show CDR1 as MDHEN and CDR2 as SYDVKM. CDR3 length: 16 residues. V gave up 5 bases and J gave up 8 bases; unmatched junction bases: 7. The CDR3 bases are TGTGCCAGCAGTCCTGGACTAGCGGGGGGGCAGGATGAGCAGTTCTTC. Protein product: CASSPGLAGGQDEQFF.

The V and J genes are TRBV28 and TRBJ1-2; possibly TRBD1 for D (5 bases). Germline loops: CDR1 MDHEN, CDR2 SYDVKM. V was cut by 2 bases and J by 7 bases, with 17 bases left in between. This CDR3 has 15 amino acids. CDR3 bases: TGTGCCAGCAGTTTAAGGGGCCTCCCAGAATTTGGCTACACCTTC. Protein sequence: CASSLRGLPEFGYTF.

The rearrangement uses TRBV7-2 and TRBJ2-7; TRBD1 might be the D (5 bases). CDR1 SGHTA and CDR2 FQGNSA come from the germline V gene. The CDR3 is 13 amino acids. Trimming pared 5 bases from V and 6 bases from J, leaving 14 bases between. The chain's CDR3 is CASSNRQLREQYF. As DNA, the CDR3 is TGTGCCAGCAGCAACAGACAGCTCCGCGAGCAGTACTTC.

The chain has TRBV2 and TRBJ1-2; D call uncertain. Germline-derived CDR1 and CDR2 are SNHLY and FYNNEI. The CDR3 length is 13 residues. Trimming pared 3 bases from V and 4 bases from J, leaving 9 bases between. The CDR3 loop reads CASSEREPYGYTF. DNA for the CDR3: TGTGCCAGCAGTGAGAGGGAGCCCTATGGCTACACCTTC.

CDR3 bases: TGTGCTAGTGGTTTGGTAAAGGAGGGGGCGATCCCAGATACGCAGTATTTT. It is translated as CASGLVKEGAIPDTQYF. The J gene is TRBJ2-3, the V gene TRBV12-5; D may be TRBD1 (7 bases). Between the trimmed V and J ends, which lost 0 bases and 4 bases, there was a span of 17 bases. The CDR3 is 17 amino acids. Germline V CDR1 and CDR2: LGHNT, FRNRAP.

This clone was seen more than once but under ten times. The chain uses TRBV7-9 and TRBJ1-5; the match to TRBD1 covers 8 bases. V lost 5 bases and J lost 4; bases outside the gene matches: 7. Germline CDR1 is SEHNR and CDR2 is FQNEAQ (reference sequence). The CDR3 runs to 15 residues. The CDR3 coding sequence is TGTGCCAGCAGCCCAGGGGGCGATGGGAATCAGCCCCAGCATTTT. It translates to CASSPGGDGNQPQHF. Drawing the rest from reference TRBV7-9 and TRBJ1-5, the complete variable domain is DTGVSQNPRHKITKRGQNVTFRCDPISEHNRLYWYRQTLGQGPEFLTYFQNEAQLEKSRLLSDRFSAERPKGSFSTLEIQRTEQGDSAMYLCASSPGGDGNQPQHFGDGTRLSIL.

The rearrangement joins TRBV5-1 to TRBJ1-2; D is undetermined. The CDR3 consists of 14 residues. V dropped 2 bases and J dropped 4 bases, with 12 bases sitting between them. Germline V CDR1 and CDR2: SGHRS, YFSETQ. In nucleotides, the CDR3 is TGCGCCAGCAGCTTAACTGTGACAACCTATGGCTACACCTTC. Amino acid sequence: CASSLTVTTYGYTF.

The CDR3, as DNA: TGTGCCAGCAGATCTAGCGGGGGAGGCGTTGAGCAGTTCTTC. Amino acids: CASRSSGGGVEQFF. The rearrangement joins TRBV28 to TRBJ2-1, with 10 bases lining up with TRBD2. J gave up 9 bases and V 6 bases, and 8 bases lay outside the gene matches. CDR3 length equals 14 residues. Per germline, CDR1 MDHEN and CDR2 SYDVKM.

The chain links TRBV5-6 to TRBJ1-2; D is perhaps TRBD1 (6 bases). Germline V gene data show CDR1 as SGHDT and CDR2 as YYEEEE. Trimming removed 2 bases at V and 8 bases at J, with 10 bases between. The CDR3 extends over 12 amino acids. The CDR3: CASSFDRTGYTF. In nucleotides, the CDR3 is TGTGCCAGCAGCTTCGACAGGACGGGCTACACCTTC.

For this clone: Other DNA sequences in this sample translate to the same CDR3. The J gene is TRBJ2-2, the V gene TRBV2, with a weak D call TRBD2 (6 bases). Trimming stripped 2 bases from V and 5 bases from J, with 9 bases between. This CDR3 is 14 amino acids long. The V gene's germline CDR1 is SNHLY and CDR2 FYNNEI. The chain's CDR3 is CASSEQGGTGELFF. The CDR3 coding sequence is TGTGCCAGCAGTGAACAGGGAGGTACCGGGGAGCTGTTTTTT.

The gene calls are TRBV6-2 or TRBV6-3 and TRBJ2-4, with 14 bases aligning to TRBD2. The CDR3 sequence is 17 residues long. V dropped 5 bases and J dropped 3; count of bases not matched to a gene: 6. From germline, CDR1 is MNHEY and CDR2 SVGEGT. CDR3 sequence: CASSPGTSGGSKNIQYF. CDR3 DNA sequence: TGTGCCAGCAGTCCCGGGACTAGCGGGGGAAGCAAAAACATTCAGTACTTC.

The rearrangement joins TRBV4-2 to TRBJ2-3, with 13 nucleotides matching TRBD2. The CDR3 length is 16 residues. Germline trimming cut 4 bases from V and 9 bases from J; bases unmatched to any gene: 10. Germline loops: CDR1 LGHNA, CDR2 YNFKEQ. CDR3 DNA: TGTGCCAGCAGCCTAGAATATACTAGCGGGGGGGCCACGCAGTATTTT. Its translation is CASSLEYTSGGATQYF.

Here the CDR3 reads CASSRDRGQNYGYTF. In nucleotides, the CDR3 is TGTGCCAGCAGCCGGGACAGGGGGCAAAACTATGGCTACACCTTC. V gene TRBV2 combines with J gene TRBJ1-2; 12 positions match TRBD1. Germline loops: CDR1 SNHLY, CDR2 FYNNEI. The ends lost 6 bases at V and 2 bases at J; junction bases unmatched: 4. The length of the CDR3 is 15 residues. Combining the CDR3 with reference TRBV2 and TRBJ1-2 gives the whole variable domain EPEVTQTPSHQVTQMGQEVILRCVPISNHLYFYWYRQILGQKVEFLVSFYNNEISEKSEIFDDQFSVERPDGSNFTLKIRSTKLEDSAMYFCASSRDRGQNYGYTFGSGTRLTVV.

The chain links TRBV18 to TRBJ1-4; possibly TRBD1 for D (5 bases). This CDR3 contains 14 residues. Germline V gives CDR1 KGHSH, CDR2 LQKENI. With 3 bases removed from V and 5 bases from J, the gap between germline ends came to 10 bases. CDR3 region: CASSPLDRNEKLFF. CDR3 coding DNA: TGTGCCAGCTCACCCCTCGACAGAAATGAAAAACTGTTTTTT.

This chain connects TRBV6-1 to TRBJ2-1, with D perhaps TRBD2 (5 bases). This CDR3 contains 15 residues. The germline CDR1 and CDR2 sequences are MNHNS and SASEGT. Trimming cost V 2 bases and J 4 bases, with 12 bases left between them. CDR3 DNA: TGTGCCAGCAGTGAATCCGTCTGGAGGTACAATGAGCAGTTCTTC. Amino acid sequence: CASSESVWRYNEQFF.

This rearrangement joins TRBV28 to TRBJ2-7; 7 bases map to TRBD2. The CDR3 extends over 15 amino acids. V was pared by 4 bases and J by 2 bases, with 8 bases of the junction left unmatched. Germline V gene lookup returns CDR1 MDHEN and CDR2 SYDVKM. The CDR3 loop is CASSSVAGGPYEQYF. CDR3 in DNA: TGTGCCAGCAGTTCAGTAGCGGGTGGACCCTACGAGCAGTACTTC.

This clone was observed a few times. The V call is TRBV5-6, the J call TRBJ1-5; the D gene is possibly TRBD1 (5 bases). The germline V gene encodes CDR1 SGHDT and CDR2 YYEEEE. The CDR3 covers 16 residues. V was clipped by 5 bases and J by 0 bases, with 15 bases between them. Here the CDR3 reads CASSRFQGTSNQPQHF. CDR3 nucleotides: TGTGCCAGCAGTCGATTTCAGGGAACTAGCAATCAGCCCCAGCATTTT.